This TCR beta chain was profiled in a study of T-cell reconstitution after alpha-beta-depleted transplantation in children. It was with unique molecular identifiers that the TCRbeta library was prepared. Each CDR3 protein gets one entry after TCRdb re-called the PCR reads with MiXCR. In the table there are about 460,000 distinct CDR3 sequences, approximately 13% of which are singletons. Germline V gene sequence: CDR1 SEHNR, CDR2 FQNEAQ (reference sequence). V lost 5 bases and J lost 8; bases outside the gene matches: 13. The CDR3 is made up of 16 amino acids. This clonotype was recorded many times. The source is a human donor who donated a stem cell graft to a child with combined immunodeficiency. Material: PBMCs from the stem cell graft donor, obtained from the stem cell graft. V gene TRBV7-9 combines with J gene TRBJ2-1, with 9 bases identical to TRBD2. For the CDR3, the DNA is TGTGCCAGCAGCCCTGCGCTAGCGGGACGGGTCGATGAGCAGTTCTTC. Translating it yields CASSPALAGRVDEQFF.